This T cell receptor beta chain originates from a study of Ad26.COV2.S vaccination and SARS-CoV-2 variants. Study context: Intramuscular Ad26.COV2.S at 5x10^10 or 1x10^11 viral particles.

Sequenced by immunoSEQ multiplex PCR; TCRdb stores in-frame clones only, minus some. This sample yields about 400,000 clones, of which roughly 88% are seen a single time; 3.6% belongs to the top ten. V gave up 5 bases and J gave up 2 bases, with 13 bases separating them. The CDR3 has 14 amino acids. Per the germline V gene, CDR1 is MNHEY and CDR2 is SMNVEV (reference sequence). The treatment here: about 20 received Ad26.COV2.S at low or high dose, single or two shots; several received placebo; per-sample allocation not given. Samples were taken on day 63 after the first vaccine or placebo injection. Sample: peripheral blood, taken in a trial of Ad26.COV2.S vaccine versus placebo. The receptor was derived from a person between 18 and 65 years old who received the Ad26.COV2.S COVID-19 vaccine or a placebo. V gene TRBV27 combines with J gene TRBJ2-7; no definite D call. The CDR3 DNA follows: TGTGCCAGCAGTCCGTTGATTGACCCCTACGAGCAGTACTTC. This translates into CASSPLIDPYEQYF.